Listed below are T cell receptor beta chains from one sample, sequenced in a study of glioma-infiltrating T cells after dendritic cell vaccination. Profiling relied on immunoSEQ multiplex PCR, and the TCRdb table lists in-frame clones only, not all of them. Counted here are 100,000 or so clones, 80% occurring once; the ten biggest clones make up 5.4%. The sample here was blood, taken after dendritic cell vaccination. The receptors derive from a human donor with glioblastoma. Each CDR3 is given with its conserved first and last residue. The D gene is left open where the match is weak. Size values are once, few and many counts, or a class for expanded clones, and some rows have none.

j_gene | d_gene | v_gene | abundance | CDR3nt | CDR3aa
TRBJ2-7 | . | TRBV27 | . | TGTGCCAGCAGTCAAAGGCGGGATGGCTACGAGCAGTACTTC | CASSQRRDGYEQYF
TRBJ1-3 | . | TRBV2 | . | TGTGCCAGCAGTAGCGTCCAGGGTTTGGGAAACACCATATATTTT | CASSSVQGLGNTIYF
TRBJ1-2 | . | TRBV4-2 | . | TGTGCCAGCAGCCAAGACAGACTAACAGCTCCCTATGGCTACACCTTC | CASSQDRLTAPYGYTF
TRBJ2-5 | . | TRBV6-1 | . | TGTGCCAGCAGTGAAGAATACGGGTACCTACGGGAGACCCAGTACTTC | CASSEEYGYLRETQYF
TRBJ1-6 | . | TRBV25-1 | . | TGTGCCAGCAGTGCCCAGGGGAGTAATTCACCCCTCCACTTT | CASSAQGSNSPLHF
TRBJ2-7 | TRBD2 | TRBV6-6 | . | TGTGCCAGCAGCCCTACTAGCGGGAGATCCCACGAGCAGTACTTC | CASSPTSGRSHEQYF
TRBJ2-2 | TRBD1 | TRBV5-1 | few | TGCGCCAGCAGCTTGGTTCCGGGGACAGGGAACACCGGGGAGCTGTTTTTT | CASSLVPGTGNTGELFF
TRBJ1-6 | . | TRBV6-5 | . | TGTGCCAGCCATATGGTAGCGGATTCACCCCTCCACTTT | CASHMVADSPLHF
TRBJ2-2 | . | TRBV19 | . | TGTGCCGGCCGGACTCCGAACACCGGGGAGCTGTTTTTT | CAGRTPNTGELFF
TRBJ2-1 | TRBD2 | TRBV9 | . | TGTGCCAGCAGCTCAGGGACTAGCTCCTACAATGAGCAGTTCTTC | CASSSGTSSYNEQFF
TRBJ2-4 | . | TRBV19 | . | TGTGCCAGTAGTCAGCCCGGGGACAAAAACATTCAGTACTTC | CASSQPGDKNIQYF
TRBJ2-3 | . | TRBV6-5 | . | TGTGCCAGCAGTTACGACTCGCAGGGAGATACGCAGTATTTT | CASSYDSQGDTQYF
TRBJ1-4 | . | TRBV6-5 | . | TGTGCCAGCAGTTATCCGCGACAGTGTGCGGAAAAACTGTTTTTT | CASSYPRQCAEKLFF
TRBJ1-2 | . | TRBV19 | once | TGTGCCAGTAGCCTCCTCCGGACAGAACTCTATGGCTACACCTTC | CASSLLRTELYGYTF
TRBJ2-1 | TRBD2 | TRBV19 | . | TGTGCCAGTAGTGTAGCGGGAGGACCCCCGTTGGATGAGCAGTTCTTC | CASSVAGGPPLDEQFF
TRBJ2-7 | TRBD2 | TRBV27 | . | TGTGCCAGCAGTTTAATAGCGGGAGGGGGTACCTACGAGCAGTACTTC | CASSLIAGGGTYEQYF
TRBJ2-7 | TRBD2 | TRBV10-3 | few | TGTGCCATCAGTGATCGGAGCGGGAGGGCAGACGAGCAGTACTTC | CAISDRSGRADEQYF
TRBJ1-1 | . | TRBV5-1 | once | TGCGCCAGCAGGACCTTGGAGAGAGGGCTGAACACTGAAGCTTTCTTT | CASRTLERGLNTEAFF
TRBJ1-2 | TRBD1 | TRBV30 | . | TGTGCCTGGAGTGCAGGGGGCGGTGGCTACACCTTC | CAWSAGGGGYTF
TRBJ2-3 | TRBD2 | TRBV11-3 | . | TGTGCCAGCAGCTTAGATCGGTTTGCGGGAGAGTATTTT | CASSLDRFAGEYF
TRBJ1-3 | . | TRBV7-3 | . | TGTGCCAGCAGCGAAACAGGAGAAGTTGGAAACACCATATATTTT | CASSETGEVGNTIYF
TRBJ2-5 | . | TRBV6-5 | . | TGTGCCAGCAGTTCACAGGGACAAGAGACCCAGTACTTC | CASSSQGQETQYF
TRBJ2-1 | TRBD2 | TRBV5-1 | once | TGCGCCAGCAGCAAAGATATAGCGGGAGATTTTAATGAGCAGTTCTTC | CASSKDIAGDFNEQFF
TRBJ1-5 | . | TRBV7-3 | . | TGTGCCAGCAGCTTAACCGGGGGGAGCAATCAGCCCCAGCATTTT | CASSLTGGSNQPQHF
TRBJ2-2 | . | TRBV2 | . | TGTGCCAGCAGCGTACAGCTACCCGGGGAGCTGTTTTTT | CASSVQLPGELFF
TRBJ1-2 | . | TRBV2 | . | TGTGCCAGCAGTTACAGGGCTGGCTACACCTTC | CASSYRAGYTF
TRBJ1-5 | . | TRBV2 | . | TGTGCCAGCACCGAGGACAGTAATCAGCCCCAGCATTTT | CASTEDSNQPQHF
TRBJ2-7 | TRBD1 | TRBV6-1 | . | TGTGCCAGCAGTAGGACAGGTCCCTACGAGCAGTACTTC | CASSRTGPYEQYF
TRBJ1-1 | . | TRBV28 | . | TGTGCCAGCAGTTTATGGATCGGGGGAAGAACGAACACTGAAGCTTTCTTT | CASSLWIGGRTNTEAFF
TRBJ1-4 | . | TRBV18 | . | TGTGCCAGCTCACCGTCACCAGCGGGCCAGATTAATGAAAAACTGTTTTTT | CASSPSPAGQINEKLFF
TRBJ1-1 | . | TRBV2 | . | TGTGCCAGCAGCTTCCAGAGGGACACTGAAGCTTTCTTT | CASSFQRDTEAFF
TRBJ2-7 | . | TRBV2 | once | TGTGCCAGCAGTGAAGTCCCCCTCGGCTACGAGCAGTACTTC | CASSEVPLGYEQYF
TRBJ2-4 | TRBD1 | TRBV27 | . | TGTGCCAGCAGTTCGTGGACAGGGGATACGCAAAACATTCAGTACTTC | CASSSWTGDTQNIQYF
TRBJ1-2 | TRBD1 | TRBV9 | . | TGTGCCAGCAGCGTAGCTCCCCAGGGGGCGAGCTATGGCTACACCTTC | CASSVAPQGASYGYTF
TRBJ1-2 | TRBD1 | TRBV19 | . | TGTGCCAGTAGCCAAAGGACAGGGGGCGGCTACACTTTC | CASSQRTGGGYTF
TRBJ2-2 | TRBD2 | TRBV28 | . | TGTGCCAGCAGTCCGGGACTAGCGGGAGTTATCGCCAACCGGGAGCTGTTTTTT | CASSPGLAGVIANRELFF
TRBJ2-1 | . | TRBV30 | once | TGTGCCTACCTTAGCTGGGGAGTCCACAATGAGCAGTTCTTC | CAYLSWGVHNEQFF